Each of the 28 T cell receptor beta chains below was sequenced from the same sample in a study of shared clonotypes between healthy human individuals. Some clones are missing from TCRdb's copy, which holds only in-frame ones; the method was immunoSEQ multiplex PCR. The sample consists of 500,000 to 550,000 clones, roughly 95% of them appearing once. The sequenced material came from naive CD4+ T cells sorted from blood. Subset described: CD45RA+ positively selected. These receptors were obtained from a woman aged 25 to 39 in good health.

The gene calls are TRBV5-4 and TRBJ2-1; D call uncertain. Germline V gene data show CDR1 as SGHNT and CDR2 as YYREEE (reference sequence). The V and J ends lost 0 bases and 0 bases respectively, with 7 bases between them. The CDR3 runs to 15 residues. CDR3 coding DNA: TGTGCCAGCAGCTTGGGCTCGAGCTCCTACAATGAGCAGTTCTTC. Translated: CASSLGSSSYNEQFF. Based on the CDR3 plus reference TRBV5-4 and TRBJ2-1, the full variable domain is ETGVTQSPTHLIKTRGQQVTLRCSSQSGHNTVSWYQQALGQGPQFIFQYYREEENGRGNFPPRFSGLQFPNYSSELNVNALELDDSALYLCASSLGSSSYNEQFFGPGTRLTVL.

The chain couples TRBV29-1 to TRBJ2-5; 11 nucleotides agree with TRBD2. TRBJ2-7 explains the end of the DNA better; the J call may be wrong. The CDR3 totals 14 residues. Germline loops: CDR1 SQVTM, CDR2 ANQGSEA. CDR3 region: CSVARLAGSYEQYF. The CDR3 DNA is TGCAGCGTCGCGAGACTAGCGGGAAGCTACGAGCAGTACTTC.

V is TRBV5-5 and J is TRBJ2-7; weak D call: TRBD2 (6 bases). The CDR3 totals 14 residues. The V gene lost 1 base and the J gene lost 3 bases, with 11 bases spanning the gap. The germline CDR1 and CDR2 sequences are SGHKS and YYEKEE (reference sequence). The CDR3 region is CASSLPGSFYEQYF. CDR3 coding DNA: TGTGCCAGCAGCTTGCCCGGGAGCTTCTACGAGCAGTACTTC.

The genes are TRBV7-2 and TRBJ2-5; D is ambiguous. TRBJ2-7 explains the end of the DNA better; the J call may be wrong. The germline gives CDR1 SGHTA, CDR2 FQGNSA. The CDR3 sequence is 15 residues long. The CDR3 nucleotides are TGTGCCAGCAGCTCCACGAGAGAGTCGTGGGCCGAGCAGTACTTC. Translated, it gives CASSSTRESWAEQYF.

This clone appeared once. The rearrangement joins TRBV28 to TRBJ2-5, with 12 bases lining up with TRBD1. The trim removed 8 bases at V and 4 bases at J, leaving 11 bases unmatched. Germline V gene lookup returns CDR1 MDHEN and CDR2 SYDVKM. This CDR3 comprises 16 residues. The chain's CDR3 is CASALGTGGAGETQYF. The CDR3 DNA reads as TGTGCCAGCGCCCTCGGGACAGGGGGCGCAGGAGAGACCCAGTACTTC. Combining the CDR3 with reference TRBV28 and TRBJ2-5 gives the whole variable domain DVKVTQSSRYLVKRTGEKVFLECVQDMDHENMFWYRQDPGLGLRLIYFSYDVKMKEKGDIPEGYSVSREKKERFSLILESASTNQTSMYLCASALGTGGAGETQYFGPGTRLLVL.

For the CDR3, the DNA is TGTGCCAGCAGCGACCTCTTAGCGGGTAGATACAATGAGCAGTTCTTC. It yields the protein CASSDLLAGRYNEQFF. The chain joins TRBV7-9 to TRBJ2-1, with TRBD2 matching over 7 bases. The length of the CDR3 is 16 residues. In germline, CDR1 is SEHNR, CDR2 FQNEAQ (reference sequence). V was pared by 5 bases and J by 4 bases, with 11 bases of the junction left unmatched.

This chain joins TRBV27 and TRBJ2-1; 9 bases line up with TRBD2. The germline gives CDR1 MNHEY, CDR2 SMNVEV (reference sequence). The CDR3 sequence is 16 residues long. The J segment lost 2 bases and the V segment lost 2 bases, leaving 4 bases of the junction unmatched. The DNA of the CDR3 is TGTGCCAGCAGTTTAAGACTAGCGGCTACCTACAATGAGCAGTTCTTC. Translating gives CASSLRLAATYNEQFF.

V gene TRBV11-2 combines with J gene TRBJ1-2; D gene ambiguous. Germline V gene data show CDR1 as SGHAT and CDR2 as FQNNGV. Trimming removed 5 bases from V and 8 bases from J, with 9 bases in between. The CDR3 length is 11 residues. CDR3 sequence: CASSPGLGYTF. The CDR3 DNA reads TGTGCCAGCAGCCCCGGCCTGGGCTACACCTTC.

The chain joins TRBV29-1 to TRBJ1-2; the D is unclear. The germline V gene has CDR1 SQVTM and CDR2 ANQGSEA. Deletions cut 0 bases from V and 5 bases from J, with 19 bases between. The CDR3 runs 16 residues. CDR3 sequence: CSVEDLIRVKAYGYTF. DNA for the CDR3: TGCAGCGTTGAAGATCTTATCCGGGTTAAGGCATATGGCTACACCTTC.

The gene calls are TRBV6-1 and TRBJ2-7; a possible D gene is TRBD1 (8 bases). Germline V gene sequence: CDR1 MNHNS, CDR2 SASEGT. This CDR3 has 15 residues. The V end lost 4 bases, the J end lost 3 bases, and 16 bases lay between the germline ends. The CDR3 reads CASSGGGQAIYEQYF. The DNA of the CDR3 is TGTGCCAGCAGTGGGGGGGGACAGGCCATCTACGAGCAGTACTTC.

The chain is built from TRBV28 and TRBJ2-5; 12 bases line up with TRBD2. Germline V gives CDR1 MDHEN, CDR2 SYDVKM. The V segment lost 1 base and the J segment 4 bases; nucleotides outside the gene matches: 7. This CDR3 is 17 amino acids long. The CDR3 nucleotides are TGTGCCAGCAGTTTATTTCTAGCGGGAGGGCGGGGAGAGACCCAGTACTTC. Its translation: CASSLFLAGGRGETQYF. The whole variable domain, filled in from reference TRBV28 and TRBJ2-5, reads DVKVTQSSRYLVKRTGEKVFLECVQDMDHENMFWYRQDPGLGLRLIYFSYDVKMKEKGDIPEGYSVSREKKERFSLILESASTNQTSMYLCASSLFLAGGRGETQYFGPGTRLLVL.

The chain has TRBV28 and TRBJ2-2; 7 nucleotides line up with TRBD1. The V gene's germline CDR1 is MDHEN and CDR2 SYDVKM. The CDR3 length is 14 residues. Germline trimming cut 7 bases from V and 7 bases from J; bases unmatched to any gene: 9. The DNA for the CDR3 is TGTGCCAGCATTAAAGACAGGGTTGGCGGGGAGCTGTTTTTT. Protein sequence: CASIKDRVGGELFF.

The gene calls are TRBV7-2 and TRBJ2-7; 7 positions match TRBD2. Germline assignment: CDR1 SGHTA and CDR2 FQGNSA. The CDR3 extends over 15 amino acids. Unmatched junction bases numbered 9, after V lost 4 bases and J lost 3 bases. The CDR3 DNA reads TGTGCCAGCAGCTGGGGGGGTAGCGGCAGCTACGAGCAGTACTTC. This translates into CASSWGGSGSYEQYF.

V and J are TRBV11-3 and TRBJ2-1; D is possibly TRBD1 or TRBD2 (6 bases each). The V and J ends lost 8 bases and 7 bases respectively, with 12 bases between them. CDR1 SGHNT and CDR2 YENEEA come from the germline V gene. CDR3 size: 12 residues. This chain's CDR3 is CASGGRRNEQFF. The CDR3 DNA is TGTGCCAGCGGGGGGCGAAGGAATGAGCAGTTCTTC.

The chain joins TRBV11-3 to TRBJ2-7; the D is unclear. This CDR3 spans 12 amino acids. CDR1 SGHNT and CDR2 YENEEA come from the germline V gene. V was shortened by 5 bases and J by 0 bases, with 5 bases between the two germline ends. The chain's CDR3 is CASSQNSYEQYF. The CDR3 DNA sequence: TGTGCCAGCAGCCAGAACTCCTACGAGCAGTACTTC.

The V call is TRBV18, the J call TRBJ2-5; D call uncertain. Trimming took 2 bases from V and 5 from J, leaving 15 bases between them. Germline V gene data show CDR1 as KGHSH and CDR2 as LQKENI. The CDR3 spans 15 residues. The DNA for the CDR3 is TGTGCCAGCTCACCAGCTTCAGTACTGTCGGAGACCCAGTACTTC. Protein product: CASSPASVLSETQYF.

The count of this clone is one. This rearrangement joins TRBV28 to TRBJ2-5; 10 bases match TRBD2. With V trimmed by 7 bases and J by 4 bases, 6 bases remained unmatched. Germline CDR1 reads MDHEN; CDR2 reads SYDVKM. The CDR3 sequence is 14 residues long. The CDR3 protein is CASKQAGGRETQYF. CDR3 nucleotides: TGTGCCAGCAAGCAAGCGGGAGGGCGAGAGACCCAGTACTTC.

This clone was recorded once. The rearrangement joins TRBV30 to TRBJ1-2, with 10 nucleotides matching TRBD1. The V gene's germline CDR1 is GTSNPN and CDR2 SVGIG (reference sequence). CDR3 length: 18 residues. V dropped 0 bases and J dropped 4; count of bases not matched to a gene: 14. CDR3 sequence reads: CAWSVRPSRDRGLYGYTF. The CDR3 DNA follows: TGTGCCTGGAGTGTACGCCCCTCCAGGGACAGGGGCCTCTATGGCTACACCTTC.

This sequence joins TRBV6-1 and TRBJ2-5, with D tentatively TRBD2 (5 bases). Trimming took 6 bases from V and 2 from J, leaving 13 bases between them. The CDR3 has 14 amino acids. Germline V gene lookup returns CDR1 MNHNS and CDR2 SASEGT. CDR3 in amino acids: CASRDPRGQETQYF. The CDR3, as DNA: TGTGCCAGCAGGGACCCAAGAGGGCAAGAGACCCAGTACTTC.

The CDR3 DNA reads TGTGCCAGCACCGGTACTAGCACAGATACGCAGTATTTT. This gives the protein CASTGTSTDTQYF. The V call is TRBV2, the J call TRBJ2-3; no definite D call. Trimming took 7 bases from V and 0 from J, leaving 8 bases between them. The CDR3 covers 13 residues. Per the germline V gene, CDR1 is SNHLY and CDR2 is FYNNEI.

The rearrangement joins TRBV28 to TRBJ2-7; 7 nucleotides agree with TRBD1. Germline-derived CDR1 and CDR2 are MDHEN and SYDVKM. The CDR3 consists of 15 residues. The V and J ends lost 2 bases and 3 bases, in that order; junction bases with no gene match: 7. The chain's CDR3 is CASSLRPGQNYEQYF. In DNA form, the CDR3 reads TGTGCCAGCAGTTTACGACCGGGACAGAACTACGAGCAGTACTTC. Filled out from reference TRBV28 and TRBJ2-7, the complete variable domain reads DVKVTQSSRYLVKRTGEKVFLECVQDMDHENMFWYRQDPGLGLRLIYFSYDVKMKEKGDIPEGYSVSREKKERFSLILESASTNQTSMYLCASSLRPGQNYEQYFGPGTRLTVT.

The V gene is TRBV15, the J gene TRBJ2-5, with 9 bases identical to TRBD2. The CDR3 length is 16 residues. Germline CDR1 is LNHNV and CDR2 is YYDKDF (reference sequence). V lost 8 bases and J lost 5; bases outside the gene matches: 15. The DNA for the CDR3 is TGTGCCACCTCAAGCCCGGGACTAGCTTTAGAGGAGACCCAGTACTTC. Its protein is CATSSPGLALEETQYF.

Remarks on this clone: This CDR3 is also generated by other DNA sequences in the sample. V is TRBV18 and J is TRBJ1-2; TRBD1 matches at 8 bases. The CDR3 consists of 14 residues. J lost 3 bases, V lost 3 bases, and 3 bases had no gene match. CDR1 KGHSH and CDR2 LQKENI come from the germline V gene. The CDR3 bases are TGTGCCAGCTCACCCGGGGGACAGGACTATGGCTACACCTTC. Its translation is CASSPGGQDYGYTF.

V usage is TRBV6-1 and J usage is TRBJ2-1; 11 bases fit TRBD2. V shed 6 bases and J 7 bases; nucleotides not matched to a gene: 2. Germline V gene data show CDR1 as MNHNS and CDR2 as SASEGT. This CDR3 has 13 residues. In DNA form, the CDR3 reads TGTGCCAGCAGGGGACTAGCGGCGAATGAGCAGTTCTTC. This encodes CASRGLAANEQFF.

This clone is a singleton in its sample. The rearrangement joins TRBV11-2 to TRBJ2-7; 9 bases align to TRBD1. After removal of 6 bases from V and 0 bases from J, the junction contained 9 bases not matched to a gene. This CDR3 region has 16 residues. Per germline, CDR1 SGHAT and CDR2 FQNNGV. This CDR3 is CASRPQGAIHSYEQYF. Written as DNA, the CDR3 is TGTGCCAGCAGGCCACAGGGGGCGATCCACTCCTACGAGCAGTACTTC. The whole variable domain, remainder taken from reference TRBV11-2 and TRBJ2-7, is EAGVAQSPRYKIIEKRQSVAFWCNPISGHATLYWYQQILGQGPKLLIQFQNNGVVDDSQLPKDRFSAERLKGVDSTLKIQPAKLEDSAVYLCASRPQGAIHSYEQYFGPGTRLTVT.

CDR3 nucleotides: TGTGCCAGCAGCGCATCGCTAGCGGGAGGACCCTACGAGCAGTACTTC. Its translation is CASSASLAGGPYEQYF. The V gene is TRBV9, the J gene TRBJ2-5; 11 nucleotides align to TRBD2. The J call may be faulty, since TRBJ2-7 better matches the DNA end. The CDR3 extends over 16 amino acids. Germline CDR1 is SGDLS and CDR2 is YYNGEE.

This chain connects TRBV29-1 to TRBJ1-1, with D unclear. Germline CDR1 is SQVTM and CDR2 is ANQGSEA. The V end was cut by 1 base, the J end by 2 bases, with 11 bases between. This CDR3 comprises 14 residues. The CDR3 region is CSVEAGSVNTEAFF. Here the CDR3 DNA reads TGCAGCGTTGAAGCGGGGTCGGTTAACACTGAAGCTTTCTTT.

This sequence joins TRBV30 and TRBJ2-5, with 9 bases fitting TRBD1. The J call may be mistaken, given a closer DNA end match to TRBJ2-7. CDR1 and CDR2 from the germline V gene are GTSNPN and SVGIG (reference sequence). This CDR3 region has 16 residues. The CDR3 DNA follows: TGTGCCTGGAGGAAGAGGGGGACAGGGAGAATTTACGAGCAGTACTTC. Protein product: CAWRKRGTGRIYEQYF.